Included here is one T cell receptor (beta chain) sequence, with context. The CDR3 spans 15 residues. Germline V gene data show CDR1 as MNHNS and CDR2 as SASEGT. Trimming removed 6 bases at V and 1 base at J, with 15 bases between. This sample is part of a study of OX40 agonist ivuxolimab in advanced cancers. The data were produced by immunoSEQ multiplex PCR, yet TCRdb's version contains in-frame clones alone and is incomplete. This table holds around 60,000 clones, around 88% found once. The TCR comes from an adult with an advanced solid tumor such as melanoma, head and neck, liver or kidney cancer. This specimen was CD4+ or CD8+ T cells sorted from blood, taken in a trial of the OX40 agonist ivuxolimab. The chain recombines TRBV6-1 with TRBJ1-1; tentative D call: TRBD1 (6 bases). CDR3 residues: CASSPRDIGNTEAFF. CDR3 DNA sequence: TGTGCCAGCAGCCCTAGGGACATAGGGAACACTGAAGCTTTCTTT.